This T cell receptor (beta chain) was recovered during a study of T cell changes during pregnancy in multiple sclerosis. TCRdb keeps only in-frame clones here, not all; method: immunoSEQ multiplex PCR. Among 20,000 to 25,000 clones listed, approximately 90% were seen once. Germline-derived CDR1 and CDR2 are SEHNR and FQNEAQ (reference sequence). Trimming cost V 3 bases and J 10 bases; bases outside gene matches: 8. There are 15 residues in the CDR3. The rearrangement links TRBV7-9 to TRBJ2-1, with 11 bases identical to TRBD2. The input for sequencing was CD8+ T cells from peripheral blood mononuclear cells, taken in the second trimester of pregnancy. This receptor was taken from a female donor in good health, enrolled as a control in a pregnancy study. CDR3 residues: CASSLSSGGAKEQFF. The CDR3 DNA follows: TGTGCCAGCAGCTTGAGTAGCGGGGGGGCAAAGGAGCAGTTCTTC.